The 27 T cell receptor beta chains presented below share a single source sample, sequenced in a study of T cells in Graves' hyperthyroidism and ophthalmopathy. Regions amplified from RNA transcripts were the TCR beta CDR3 regions. Carried out on the TCR CDR3, a first-round RT-PCR used the HTBI primer set. TCRdb fed the multiplex PCR reads into MiXCR, producing one record per CDR3 protein. Of a few hundred thousand distinct CDR3 sequences in the sample, around 18% were seen once. The specimen was blood. The receptors originated from a man between 18 and 29 years old with Graves' ophthalmopathy.

This sequence joins TRBV13 and TRBJ2-6; D is unclear. The germline V gene encodes CDR1 PRHDT and CDR2 FYEKMQ (reference sequence). The CDR3 extends over 15 amino acids. Trimming shortened V by 4 bases and J by 0 bases, and 7 bases separated the two germline ends. CDR3 loop: CASSSRRSGANVLTF. In nucleotides, the CDR3 is TGTGCCAGCAGCTCAAGGCGCTCTGGGGCCAACGTCCTGACTTTC.

At least ten counts were recorded for this clonotype. The chain joins TRBV6-1 to TRBJ1-5; D unresolved. V was shortened by 2 bases and J by 0 bases, with 8 bases between the two germline ends. The CDR3 is 15 amino acids. Germline V lookup: CDR1 MNHNS, CDR2 SASEGT. CDR3 loop: CASSEWSDSNQPQHF. The CDR3 coding sequence is TGTGCCAGCAGTGAATGGTCGGATAGCAATCAGCCCCAGCATTTT.

A note on this clonotype: A read error may be the cause here, since a much bigger clone is one base away. The conserved closing phenylalanine or tryptophan is absent in this CDR3, likely reflecting a read error. The CDR3 reads CSASGTINYEQYL. CDR3 DNA: TGCAGTGCTTCAGGGACGATAAACTACGAGCAGTACCTC. J is TRBJ2-7 and V is TRBV20-1; the D call may be TRBD1 or TRBD2 (5 bases each). CDR3 length: 13 amino acids. V lost 5 bases and J 3 bases, leaving 14 bases between the germline ends. The germline V gene encodes CDR1 DFQATT and CDR2 SNEGSKA (reference sequence).

Points on this clonotype: The germline gene is not matched at one end of the junction; a read error may be the cause. The CDR3 spells CASSHSFRSRQGSSYEQYF. The DNA of the CDR3 is TGCGCCAGCAGCCATTCGTTTCGATCGCGACAGGGGAGCTCCTACGAGCAGTACTTC. The chain carries TRBV11-3 and TRBJ2-7, with 8 bases aligning to TRBD1. Germline loops: CDR1 SGHNT, CDR2 YENEEA. The CDR3 is 19 amino acids.

This clonotype occurred a few times. The chain recombines TRBV12-5 with TRBJ1-3; perhaps TRBD1 as D (5 bases). V lost 1 base to trimming and J lost 4 bases, with 11 bases between them. Germline-derived CDR1 and CDR2 are LGHNT and FRNRAP. This CDR3 has 15 amino acids. CDR3: CASGLGQGDGNTIYF. The CDR3 DNA reads as TGTGCTAGTGGTTTGGGCCAGGGCGACGGAAACACCATATATTTT.

The chain is built from TRBV12-3 or TRBV12-4 and TRBJ1-1; 7 nucleotides agree with TRBD1. The CDR3 extends over 14 amino acids. Trimming took 6 bases from V and 4 from J; bases not matched to a gene: 8. In DNA form, the CDR3 reads TGTGCCAGCAGACAGGGGAGTCAGGCCACTGAAGCTTTCTTT. This sequence encodes CASRQGSQATEAFF.

This sequence joins TRBV9 and TRBJ2-6, with D possibly TRBD2 on 7 matching bases. Germline V lookup: CDR1 SGDLS, CDR2 YYNGEE. V gave up 3 bases and J gave up 2 bases, with 15 bases separating them. The CDR3 contains 17 residues. CDR3 sequence (DNA): TGTGCCAGCAGCGCTGGGGGGGGCCTCCCTGGGGCCAACGTCCTGACTTTC. Its protein product is CASSAGGGLPGANVLTF.

This clonotype was seen many times. CDR3 DNA: TGTGCCAGCAGCTTATCAAGGACTAGCGGGGGCTCTGGCAGGAAGACCCAGTACTTC. Encoded protein: CASSLSRTSGGSGRKTQYF. The V and J genes are TRBV7-8 and TRBJ2-5; 13 bases are a match to TRBD2. Germline V gives CDR1 SGHVS, CDR2 FQNEAQ. After removal of 2 bases from V and 6 bases from J, the junction contained 15 bases not matched to a gene. The CDR3 length is 19 residues.

This clonotype has a count of ten or more. The rearrangement links TRBV18 to TRBJ1-4, with TRBD1 matching over 8 bases. Germline CDR1 KGHSH, CDR2 LQKENI. The CDR3 runs 13 residues. V was clipped by 3 bases and J by 8 bases; unmatched bases: 2. This chain's CDR3 is CASSPGQGEKLFF. CDR3 bases: TGTGCCAGCTCACCCGGACAGGGAGAAAAACTGTTTTTT. Looking up the rest from reference TRBV18 and TRBJ1-4 gives the full variable domain: NAGVMQNPRHLVRRRGQEARLRCSPMKGHSHVYWYRQLPEEGLKFMVYLQKENIIDESGMPKERFSAEFPKEGPSILRIQQVVRGDSAAYFCASSPGQGEKLFFGSGTQLSVL.

This clonotype was observed many times. J is TRBJ2-5 and V is TRBV28, with D hard to call. Per the germline V gene, CDR1 is MDHEN and CDR2 is SYDVKM. CDR3 size: 15 residues. V was shortened by 6 bases and J by 5 bases, with 19 bases between the two germline ends. In DNA, the CDR3 is TGTGCCAGCAGCCGACCCGCGTTGGGGATGGAGACCCAGTACTTC. This sequence encodes CASSRPALGMETQYF.

This clonotype appeared many times. The CDR3 DNA is TGTGCCAGCAGCCTACTCGGAGGCGGAATAAATCAGCCCCAGCATTTT. It translates to CASSLLGGGINQPQHF. The chain uses TRBV7-8 and TRBJ1-5; D gene uncertain. The CDR3 has 16 residues. Germline assignment: CDR1 SGHVS and CDR2 FQNEAQ. The ends were cut back, 5 bases at V and 4 bases at J, with 18 bases in the middle.

This clonotype appeared a few times. The chain employs TRBV28 and TRBJ2-1; D is uncertain. There are 13 residues in the CDR3. CDR1 is MDHEN and CDR2 is SYDVKM in the germline V gene. Trimming stripped 6 bases from V and 3 bases from J, with 9 bases between. CDR3 in amino acids: CASSPPGYNEQFF. The CDR3 coding sequence is TGTGCCAGCAGCCCTCCGGGCTACAATGAGCAGTTCTTC.

This clonotype appeared many times. The genes are TRBV5-5 and TRBJ2-3, with a weak D call TRBD2 (6 bases). The CDR3 consists of 16 residues. V was pared by 3 bases and J by 1 base, with 15 bases between. CDR1 SGHKS and CDR2 YYEKEE come from the germline V gene (reference sequence). CDR3 DNA: TGTGCCAGCAGCTGGCCTTTGGAGGGTGGCACAGATACGCAGTATTTT. This gives the protein CASSWPLEGGTDTQYF.

Ten or more counts support this clonotype. Here the CDR3 DNA reads TGTGCCAGCGTAACCCTAACAGGTAGCTCCTACAATGAGCAGTTCTTC. It codes for CASVTLTGSSYNEQFF. The chain has TRBV7-9 and TRBJ2-1; TRBD1 is a possible D gene (5 bases). This CDR3 spans 16 amino acids. V lost 8 bases and J 0 bases, leaving 17 bases between the germline ends. Germline V CDR1 and CDR2: SEHNR, FQNEAQ (reference sequence).

In the case of this clonotype: A much bigger clone sits one base away, suggesting this may be a read error. The CDR3 here is CASSVSQSTEAFF. In DNA, the CDR3 is TGTGCCAGCAGTGTTTCCCAGAGCACTGAAGCTTTCTTT. V and J are TRBV2 and TRBJ1-1; D unclear. CDR3 length equals 13 residues. Germline V gene sequence: CDR1 SNHLY, CDR2 FYNNEI. The V gene lost 4 bases and the J gene lost 4 bases, with 10 bases spanning the gap. The variable domain in full, with the rest retrieved from reference TRBV2 and TRBJ1-1, is EPEVTQTPSHQVTQMGQEVILRCVPISNHLYFYWYRQILGQKVEFLVSFYNNEISEKSEIFDDQFSVERPDGSNFTLKIRSTKLEDSAMYFCASSVSQSTEAFFGQGTRLTVV.

This clonotype was picked up many times. The chain has TRBV11-2 and TRBJ1-1; perhaps TRBD1 as D (5 bases). The CDR3 spans 12 residues. V was shortened by 8 bases and J by 11 bases, with 18 bases between the two germline ends. CDR1 is SGHAT and CDR2 is FQNNGV in the germline V gene. The CDR3 DNA sequence: TGTGCCAGCGGGCAGGGCGCAATTGGGGCTTTCTTT. This sequence encodes CASGQGAIGAFF. The variable domain in full, completed from reference TRBV11-2 and TRBJ1-1, reads EAGVAQSPRYKIIEKRQSVAFWCNPISGHATLYWYQQILGQGPKLLIQFQNNGVVDDSQLPKDRFSAERLKGVDSTLKIQPAKLEDSAVYLCASGQGAIGAFFGQGTRLTVV.

The chain recombines TRBV9 with TRBJ1-6; TRBD1 is a possible D gene (5 bases). V lost 7 bases, J lost 7 bases, and 18 bases lay in between. CDR1 SGDLS and CDR2 YYNGEE come from the germline V gene. CDR3 length equals 15 residues. CDR3 nucleotide sequence: TGTGCCAGCGCGCCGACCGGGACGGGGAATTCACCCCTCCACTTT. It encodes CASAPTGTGNSPLHF.

V is TRBV20-1 and J is TRBJ1-5; TRBD1 is a possible D gene (5 bases). The CDR3 runs to 16 residues. Trimming removed 2 bases at V and 1 base at J, with 15 bases between. Germline V lookup: CDR1 DFQATT, CDR2 SNEGSKA (reference sequence). Written as DNA, the CDR3 is TGCAGTGCTAGACAAACCCGGGGGGGGAGCAATCAGCCCCAGCATTTT. Its translation: CSARQTRGGSNQPQHF.

As regards this clonotype: A much larger clone lies a single base off, so this may be a read error. V usage is TRBV3-1 and J usage is TRBJ1-2; TRBD1 might be the D (6 bases). Germline values: CDR1 LGHDT, CDR2 YNNKEL (reference sequence). V was trimmed by 2 bases and J by 2 bases, leaving 18 bases between them. This CDR3 comprises 17 residues. The CDR3, as DNA: TGTGCCAGCAGCCAAAAAGGGGGGGCAGGAGTGAACTATGGCTACACCTTC. This encodes CASSQKGGAGVNYGYTF.

This clonotype was observed many times. This rearrangement joins TRBV11-2 to TRBJ2-5; 10 bases line up with TRBD2. The CDR3 loop spans 17 amino acids. The germline gives CDR1 SGHAT, CDR2 FQNNGV. The V and J ends lost 0 bases and 2 bases, in that order; junction bases with no gene match: 6. The CDR3 DNA follows: TGTGCCAGCAGCTTAGATACGGGTAGCGGGGGGCAAGAGACCCAGTACTTC. As protein: CASSLDTGSGGQETQYF.

This clonotype was seen at least ten times. V is TRBV3-1 and J is TRBJ1-2; perhaps TRBD1 as D (6 bases). Germline assignment: CDR1 LGHDT and CDR2 YNNKEL (reference sequence). The ends were cut back, 0 bases at V and 4 bases at J, with 15 bases in the middle. The CDR3 length is 16 residues. DNA of the CDR3: TGTGCCAGCAGCCAAGATGGGGGGGCGCGCCCCTATGGCTACACCTTC. This translates into CASSQDGGARPYGYTF.

This clonotype was counted ten times or more. The chain uses TRBV12-3 or TRBV12-4 and TRBJ1-1; maybe TRBD1 (5 bases). Trimming took 8 bases from V and 3 from J, leaving 22 bases between them. The CDR3 covers 16 residues. CDR3 DNA sequence: TGTGCCAGCTCGAGGACACTCCAAGAATGGGACACTGAAGCTTTCTTT. Translation gives CASSRTLQEWDTEAFF.

The rearrangement joins TRBV20-1 to TRBJ2-7, with 11 bases aligning to TRBD2. Germline CDR1 and CDR2: DFQATT and SNEGSKA (reference sequence). The CDR3 loop spans 14 amino acids. The CDR3 DNA reads as TGCAGCCCTATAGGGCTAGCGGGGGGCTACGAGCAGTACTTC. The encoded protein is CSPIGLAGGYEQYF.

This clonotype was counted many times. In nucleotides, the CDR3 is TGTGCCAGCAGTGCAGATGGGACTGCAACTAATGAAAAACTGTTTTTT. Translating it yields CASSADGTATNEKLFF. The V call is TRBV6-1, the J call TRBJ1-4, with D maybe TRBD1 (5 bases). Trimming stripped 4 bases from V and 0 bases from J, with 12 bases between. The germline CDR1 and CDR2 sequences are MNHNS and SASEGT. The CDR3 totals 16 residues.

This chain uses TRBV9 with TRBJ2-3; D perhaps matches TRBD2 (5 bases). CDR3 size: 14 residues. V shed 0 bases and J shed 6 bases, with 11 bases lying between them. Per germline, CDR1 SGDLS and CDR2 YYNGEE. CDR3 coding DNA: TGTGCCAGCAGCGTAGAAGCGGTTGTTGATACGCAGTATTTT. It is translated as CASSVEAVVDTQYF.

This chain uses TRBV7-2 with TRBJ2-2, with TRBD1 matching over 8 bases. Germline values: CDR1 SGHTA, CDR2 FQGNSA. The CDR3 contains 16 residues. V trimming: 5 bases; J trimming: 5 bases; junction bases outside the gene matches: 10. This chain's CDR3 is CASSPSRTGRTGELFF. In DNA form, the CDR3 reads TGTGCCAGCAGCCCATCGCGGACAGGGAGGACCGGGGAGCTGTTTTTT.

The chain uses TRBV29-1 and TRBJ1-2; 7 bases align to TRBD1. Germline CDR1 and CDR2: SQVTM and ANQGSEA. The CDR3 runs 12 residues. With 8 bases clipped from V and 5 bases from J, the junction kept 8 bases outside the gene matches. CDR3 sequence reads: CSLQQGEYGYTF. For the CDR3, the DNA is TGCAGCCTCCAGCAGGGGGAGTATGGCTACACCTTC.